This paragraph reports one TCR beta chain. Its specificity is unknown. A multiplex PCR was run with 60 Vbeta primers and 13 Jbeta primers. Profiled with immunoSEQ multiplex PCR; TCRdb holds only in-frame clones, not every one. Of some 130,000 clones in the sample, roughly 78% were seen once. This sample is drawn from a study of cytomegalovirus exposure and HLA in healthy donors. The overall study: Most donors, roughly 84% of several hundred genotyped, fell in the Caucasian-associated ancestry cluster. The study, taken as a whole, reports: Per a later analysis, 15,000 to 20,000 TCR beta sequences showed association with HLA alleles at 0.05 false discovery rate.

Healthy people donating bone marrow made up the donors. At the time of sampling, donors were nominally healthy, though unrecorded immune exposures were likely. Sequenced material: PBMCs. The sequence was obtained from a man aged 30 to 45 in good health.

CDR3 DNA sequence: TGTGCCAGCAGCTCTCCGGGACTAGTTAAGGGCAATGAGCAGTTCTTC. It codes for CASSSPGLVKGNEQFF. The chain employs TRBV5-5 and TRBJ2-1; 8 bases align to TRBD2. The CDR3 spans 16 residues. V was clipped by 3 bases and J by 6 bases; unmatched bases: 11. Germline CDR1 reads SGHKS; CDR2 reads YYEKEE (reference sequence).